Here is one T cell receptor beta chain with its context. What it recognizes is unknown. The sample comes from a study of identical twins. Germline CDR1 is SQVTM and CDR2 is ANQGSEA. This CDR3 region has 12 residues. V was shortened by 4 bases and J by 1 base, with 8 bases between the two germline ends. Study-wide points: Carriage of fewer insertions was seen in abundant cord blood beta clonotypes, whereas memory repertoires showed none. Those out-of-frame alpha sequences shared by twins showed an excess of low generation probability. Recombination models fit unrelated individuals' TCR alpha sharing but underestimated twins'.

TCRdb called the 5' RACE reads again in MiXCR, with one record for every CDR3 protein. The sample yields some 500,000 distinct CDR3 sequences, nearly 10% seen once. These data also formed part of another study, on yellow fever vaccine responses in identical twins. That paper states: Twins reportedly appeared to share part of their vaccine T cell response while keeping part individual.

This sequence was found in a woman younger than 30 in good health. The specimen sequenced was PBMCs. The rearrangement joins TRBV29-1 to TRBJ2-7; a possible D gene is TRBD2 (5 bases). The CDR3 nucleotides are TGCAGCGTTGGGCGGGTTTCCTACGAGCAGTACTTC. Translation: CSVGRVSYEQYF.